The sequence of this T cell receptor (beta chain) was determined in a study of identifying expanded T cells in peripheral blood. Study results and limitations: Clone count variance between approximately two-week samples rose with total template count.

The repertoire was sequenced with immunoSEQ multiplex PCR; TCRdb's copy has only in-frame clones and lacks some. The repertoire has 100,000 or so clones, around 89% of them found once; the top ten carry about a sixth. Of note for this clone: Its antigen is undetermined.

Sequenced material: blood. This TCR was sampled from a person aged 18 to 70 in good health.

The CDR3 DNA reads as TGTGCCAGCAGTGAATTACCCGGGCCATCTCCCGGTGATACGCAGTATTTT. Amino acid sequence: CASSELPGPSPGDTQYF. The rearrangement joins TRBV6-1 to TRBJ2-3; D is ambiguous. In germline, CDR1 is MNHNS, CDR2 SASEGT. This CDR3 has 17 residues. V was shortened by 2 bases and J by 6 bases, with 21 bases between the two germline ends.